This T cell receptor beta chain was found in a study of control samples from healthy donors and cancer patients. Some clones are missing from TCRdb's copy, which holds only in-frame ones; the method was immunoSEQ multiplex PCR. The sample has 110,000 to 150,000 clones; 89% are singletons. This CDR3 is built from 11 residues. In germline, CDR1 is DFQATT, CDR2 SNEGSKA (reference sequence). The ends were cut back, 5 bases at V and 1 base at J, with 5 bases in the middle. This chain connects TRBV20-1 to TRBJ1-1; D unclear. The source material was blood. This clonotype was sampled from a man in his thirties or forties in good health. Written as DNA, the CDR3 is TGCAGTGCTGTAGGGAACACTGAAGCTTTCTTT. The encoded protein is CSAVGNTEAFF.